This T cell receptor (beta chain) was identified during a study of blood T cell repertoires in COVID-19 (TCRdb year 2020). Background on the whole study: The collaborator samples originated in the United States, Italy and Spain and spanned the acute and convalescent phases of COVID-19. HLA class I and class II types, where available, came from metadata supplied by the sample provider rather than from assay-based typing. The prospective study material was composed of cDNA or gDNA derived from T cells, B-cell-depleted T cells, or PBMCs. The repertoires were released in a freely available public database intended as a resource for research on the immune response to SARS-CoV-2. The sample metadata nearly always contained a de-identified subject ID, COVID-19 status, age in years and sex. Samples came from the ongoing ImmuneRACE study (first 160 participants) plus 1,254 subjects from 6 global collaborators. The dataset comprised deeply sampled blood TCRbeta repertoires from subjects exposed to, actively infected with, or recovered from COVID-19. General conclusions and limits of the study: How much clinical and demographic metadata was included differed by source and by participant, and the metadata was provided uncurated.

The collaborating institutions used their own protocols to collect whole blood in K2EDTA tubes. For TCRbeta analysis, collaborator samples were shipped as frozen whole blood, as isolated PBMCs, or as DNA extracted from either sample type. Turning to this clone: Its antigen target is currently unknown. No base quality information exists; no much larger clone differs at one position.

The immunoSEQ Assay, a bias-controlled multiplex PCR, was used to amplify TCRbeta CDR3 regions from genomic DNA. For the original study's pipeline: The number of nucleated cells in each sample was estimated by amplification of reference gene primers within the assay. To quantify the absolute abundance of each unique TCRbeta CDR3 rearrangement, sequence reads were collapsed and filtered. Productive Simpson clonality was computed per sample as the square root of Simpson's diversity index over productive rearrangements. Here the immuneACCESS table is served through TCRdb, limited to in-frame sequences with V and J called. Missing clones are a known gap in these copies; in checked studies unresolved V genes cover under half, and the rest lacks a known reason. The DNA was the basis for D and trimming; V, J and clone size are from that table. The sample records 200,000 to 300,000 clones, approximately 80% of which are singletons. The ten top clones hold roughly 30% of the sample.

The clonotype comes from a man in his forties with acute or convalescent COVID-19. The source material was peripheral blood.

The CDR3 sequence is CASSLRGTGEETQYF. The nucleotide sequence reads as follows: TGTGCCAGCAGTCTAAGGGGTACAGGAGAAGAGACCCAGTACTTC. This chain joins TRBV7-9 to TRBJ2-5; the D gene is perhaps TRBD1, from 5 matching bases. The V and J ends are trimmed by 6 bases and 3 bases, leaving 17 bases between them. The CDR3 measures 15 amino acids from cysteine to phenylalanine. The only DNA kept is the CDR3, 45 bases in frame from the first base. CDR1 and CDR2 are read off the germline V gene (reference sequence) as SEHNR and FQNEAQ. Outside the CDR3, residues come from the reference TRBV7-9 and TRBJ2-5 proteins, so the full variable domain is: DTGVSQNPRHKITKRGQNVTFRCDPISEHNRLYWYRQTLGQGPEFLTYFQNEAQLEKSRLLSDRFSAERPKGSFSTLEIQRTEQGDSAMYLCASSLRGTGEETQYFGPGTRLLVL.